A single sample gave rise to the 2 T cell receptor beta chains below, sequenced in a study of blood T cell repertoires in COVID-19. Using immunoSEQ multiplex PCR, the repertoire was profiled, and TCRdb retains in-frame clones only, with some absent. This sample carries 100,000 or so clones, over 80% of them seen once, and the ten largest clones take 5.7%. Sample: peripheral blood. Receptors originate from a man aged 45-60 years with active COVID-19.

The V gene is TRBV3-1 (or the pseudogene TRBV3-2), the J gene TRBJ2-1, with TRBD2 matching over 14 bases. This CDR3 has 17 residues. CDR1 is LGHDT, CDR2 YNNKEL, per germline (reference sequence). Losses at the gene ends were 0 bases for V and 7 bases for J; bases not matched to a gene: 5. The chain's CDR3 is CASSQDEGLAGVNEQFF. The CDR3 nucleotides read TGTGCCAGCAGCCAAGACGAGGGACTAGCGGGAGTAAATGAGCAGTTCTTC.

The chain recombines TRBV10-3 with TRBJ1-2; D unclear. V was pared by 5 bases and J by 3 bases, with 10 bases between. This CDR3 contains 13 residues. In germline, CDR1 is ENHRY, CDR2 SYGVKD. CDR3 nucleotides: TGTGCCATCAGTCCTCCGGGAGACTATGGCTACACCTTC. Translated, it gives CAISPPGDYGYTF.